A selection of T cell receptor beta chains follows, all from one sample in a study of blood T cell repertoires in COVID-19. Produced via immunoSEQ multiplex PCR; TCRdb's table is partial and in-frame only. There are approximately 59,000 clones in the sample; approximately 81% occur only once, and 4% to 5.5% lies in the top ten. Sequencing was performed on peripheral blood. These receptor sequences come from a man aged 35 to 55 with active COVID-19. Each CDR3 is given with its conserved first and last residue.

TRBJ2-2	TRBV18	CASSPGRGDTGELFF
TRBJ2-1	TRBV9	CASSVIGLAGVNEQFF
TRBJ1-1	TRBV27	CASSTGGTEAFF
TRBJ2-2	TRBV25-1	CASILKGGNANTGELFF
TRBJ1-2	TRBV6-5	CAGKRTGGALAGYTF
TRBJ1-5	TRBV10-3	CAANPGQDNQPQHF
TRBJ1-4	TRBV5-6	CASSQLYKDRDNEKLFF
TRBJ2-7	TRBV30	CAWSTGLGSYEQYF
TRBJ2-5	TRBV7-3	CASSFQGGQETQYF
TRBJ2-2	TRBV12-3/TRBV12-4	CASSSGGRRELFF
TRBJ2-7	TRBV28	CASSLRSSGSYEQYF
TRBJ2-5	TRBV3-1/TRBV3-2	CASSPRQGETQYF
TRBJ1-1	TRBV28	CASSADRGSTEAFF
TRBJ2-7	TRBV18	CASSPMGGGTTSYEQYF
TRBJ2-3	TRBV3-1/TRBV3-2	CASSPSGRRDTQYF
TRBJ2-7	TRBV7-8	CASSLRVNEQYF
TRBJ2-3	TRBV7-3	CASSSTRAGHTQYF
TRBJ2-2	TRBV5-1	CASSLPLLAGNTGELFF
TRBJ2-7	TRBV10-1	CASSESGRTYEQYF
TRBJ1-2	TRBV6-2/TRBV6-3	CASSYRTHGYTF
TRBJ1-2	TRBV27	CASSADRGWVYGYTF
TRBJ1-6	TRBV5-1	CASSLGLQVSSLHF
TRBJ2-2	TRBV9	CASSIGLAGAETGELFF
TRBJ2-2	TRBV24-1	CATSDLQGTSSNTGELFF
TRBJ1-5	TRBV27	CASSLISGGNQPQHF
TRBJ1-1	TRBV12-3/TRBV12-4	CASGGENTEAFF
TRBJ1-1	TRBV7-9	CASSSRQNTEAFF
TRBJ2-5	TRBV15	CATSRGGTSGRSYVEETQYF
TRBJ2-6	TRBV5-1	CASSLLAGAGANVLTF
TRBJ2-1	TRBV5-1	CASSLDSTSGRYNEQFF
TRBJ2-7	TRBV3-1/TRBV3-2	CASSQDLSGWAGVDYEQYF
TRBJ2-3	TRBV2	CASRKGEDTQYF
TRBJ2-3	TRBV11-1	CASSPSGISTDTQYF
TRBJ2-1	TRBV5-1	CASSSRLAGGPVEQFF
TRBJ2-5	TRBV6-1	CASSEEEIKGRQETQYF
TRBJ2-7	TRBV30	CAWSPRAREQYF
TRBJ2-5	TRBV28	CASSLDSPRGETQYF
TRBJ2-3	TRBV13	CASSLPGTSTDTQYF
TRBJ2-7	TRBV15	CATSRPGQGVEQYF
TRBJ2-7	TRBV19	CASSIGGTSGLYEQYF